This TCR beta chain was identified in a study of T cell repertoires in cytomegalovirus infection. Study findings and constraints: In two of eight donors, the top clonotype was HLA-C-restricted CMV-specific.

TCRdb processed the reads anew with MiXCR; each CDR3 protein has one entry. The sample comprises around 100,000 distinct CDR3 sequences, over 9.5% of which are singletons, and 25% to 40% rests with the top ten. Many counts were recorded for this clonotype. What it binds is unknown. The germline V gene encodes CDR1 SGHDT and CDR2 YYEEEE. V lost 2 bases and J 7 bases, leaving 12 bases between the germline ends. This CDR3 region has 14 residues. The sequencing input was PBMCs, sequenced either directly or after in vitro stimulation (not recorded which). The chain combines TRBV5-6 with TRBJ1-4; D unresolved. This receptor was obtained from a human donor in good health (CMV status not recorded). Some clones in this sample may be carry-over from other donors' samples. The CDR3 DNA reads as TGTGCCAGCAGCTTCGCATTTGGCCTTGAAAAACTGTTTTTT. Translated: CASSFAFGLEKLFF.